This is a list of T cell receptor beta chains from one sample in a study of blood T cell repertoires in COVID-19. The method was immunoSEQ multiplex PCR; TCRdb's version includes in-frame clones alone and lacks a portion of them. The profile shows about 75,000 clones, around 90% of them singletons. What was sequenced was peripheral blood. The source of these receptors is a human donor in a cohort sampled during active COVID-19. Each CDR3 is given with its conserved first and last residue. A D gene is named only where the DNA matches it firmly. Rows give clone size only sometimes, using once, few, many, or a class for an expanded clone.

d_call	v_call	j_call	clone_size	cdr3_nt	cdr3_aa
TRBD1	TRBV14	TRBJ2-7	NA	TGTGCCAGCAGCCGAGACAGGGTCCCCGTCGGGGAGCAGTACTTC	CASSRDRVPVGEQYF
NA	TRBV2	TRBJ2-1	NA	TGTGCCAGCAGTGAAGGACTGCACAATGAGCAGTTCTTC	CASSEGLHNEQFF
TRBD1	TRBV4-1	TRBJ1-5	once	TGCGCCAGCAGCCCTACAGGACAGGCCGTCAATCAGCCCCAGCATTTT	CASSPTGQAVNQPQHF
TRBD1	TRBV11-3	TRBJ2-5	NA	TGTGCCAGCAGCCCTCGACAGGGTTCCGAGACCCAGTACTTC	CASSPRQGSETQYF
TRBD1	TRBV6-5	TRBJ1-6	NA	TGTGCCAGCAGTTCGACAGGGAAGCTTAGACCCCTCCACTTT	CASSSTGKLRPLHF
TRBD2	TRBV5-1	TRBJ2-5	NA	TGCGCCAGCAGCGGGATCGGGGGGTTCGAGACCCAGTACTTC	CASSGIGGFETQYF
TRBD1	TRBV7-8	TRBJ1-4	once	TGTGCCAGCTCCCGGGACAGGGGTGAAAAACTGTTTTTT	CASSRDRGEKLFF
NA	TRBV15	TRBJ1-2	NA	TGTGCCACCAGCAGAGGATCGAACAGCCACTATGGCTACACCTTC	CATSRGSNSHYGYTF
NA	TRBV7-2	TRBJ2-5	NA	TGTGCCAGCAGCTTGGGTGGGGCTATACAAGAGACCCAGTACTTC	CASSLGGAIQETQYF
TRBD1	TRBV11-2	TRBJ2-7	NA	TGTGCCAGCAGCTTAGCGCAGACAGGGCGAGAGCAGTACTTC	CASSLAQTGREQYF
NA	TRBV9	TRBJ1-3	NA	TGTGCCAGCAGCGCACGGGGAAACACCATATATTTT	CASSARGNTIYF
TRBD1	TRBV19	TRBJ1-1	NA	TGTGCCAGTAGTGCGTCAGGGGGTCACACTGAAGCTTTCTTT	CASSASGGHTEAFF
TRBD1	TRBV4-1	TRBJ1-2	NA	TGCGCCAGCAGCCAGGAAAGGGACAGCTATGGCTACACCTTC	CASSQERDSYGYTF
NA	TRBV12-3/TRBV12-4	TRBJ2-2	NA	TGTGCCAGCAGTTTAAGCGCCGGGGAGCTGTTTTTT	CASSLSAGELFF
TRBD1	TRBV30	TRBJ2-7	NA	TGTGCCTGGAGTGTACAGACAGGGGAAGGCTCCTACGAGCAGTACTTC	CAWSVQTGEGSYEQYF
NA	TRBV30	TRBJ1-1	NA	TGTGCCTGGAGCCCAGGGGTTTACGCTGAAGCTTTCTTT	CAWSPGVYAEAFF
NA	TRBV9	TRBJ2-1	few	TGTGCCAGCAGCGTAGGTCAGCGGGACAATGAGCAGTTCTTC	CASSVGQRDNEQFF
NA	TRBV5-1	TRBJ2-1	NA	TGCGCCAGCAGCTTGCGTTCAGGGACAGAGCAGTTCTTC	CASSLRSGTEQFF
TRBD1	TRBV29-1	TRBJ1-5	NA	TGCAGCGGATCGACAGGGGTTGATCAGCCCCAGCATTTT	CSGSTGVDQPQHF
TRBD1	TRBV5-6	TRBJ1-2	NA	TGTGCCAGCAGCATGAGACAGGGCCTCCTCTATGGCTACACCTTC	CASSMRQGLLYGYTF
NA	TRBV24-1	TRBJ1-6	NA	TGTGCCACCAGTGATTGGAAGGGGATTTTACCGTATAATTCACCCCTCCACTTT	CATSDWKGILPYNSPLHF
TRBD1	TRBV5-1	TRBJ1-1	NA	TGCGCCAGCAGCTTGGGGACAGGGGTGGGCACTGAAGCTTTCTTT	CASSLGTGVGTEAFF
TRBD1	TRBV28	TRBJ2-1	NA	TGTGCCAGCAGTCAGACACAGGGGAAGCAGTTCTTC	CASSQTQGKQFF
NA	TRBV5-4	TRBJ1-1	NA	TGTGCCAGCAGCTTGGCTGTTTCGAGGGTAGGGACTGAAGCTTTCTTT	CASSLAVSRVGTEAFF
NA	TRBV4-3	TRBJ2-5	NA	TGCGCCAGCAGCCAAGACCGGGGGGCCGGAGAGACCCAGTACTTC	CASSQDRGAGETQYF
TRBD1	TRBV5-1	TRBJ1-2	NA	TGCGCCAGCAGCTTGGGGGGGACAGACTATGGCTACACCTTC	CASSLGGTDYGYTF
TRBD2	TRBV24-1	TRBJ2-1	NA	TGTGCCACCAGTGAGGGACTAGGTGCCGGGAATGAGCAGTTCTTC	CATSEGLGAGNEQFF
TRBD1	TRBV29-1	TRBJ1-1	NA	TGCAGCGTCCCCAAGACAGGGGAGAACACTGAAGCTTTCTTT	CSVPKTGENTEAFF
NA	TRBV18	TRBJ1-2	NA	TGTGCCAGCTCAGACGGGGGGAACTATGGCTACACCTTC	CASSDGGNYGYTF
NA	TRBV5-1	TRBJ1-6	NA	TGCGCCAGCAGCTTGGGGACAAGTTATAATTCACCCCTCCACTTT	CASSLGTSYNSPLHF
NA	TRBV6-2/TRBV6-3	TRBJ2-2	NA	TGTGCCAGCAGCCAGACTAGGGGCGGGGAGCTGTTTTTT	CASSQTRGGELFF
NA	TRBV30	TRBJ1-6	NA	TGTGCCTGGAGCACCGACGGGTCACCCCTCCACTTT	CAWSTDGSPLHF
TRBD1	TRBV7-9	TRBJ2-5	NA	TGTGCCAGCAGCTTAGGCAGGGGGAGAGAGACCCAGTACTTC	CASSLGRGRETQYF
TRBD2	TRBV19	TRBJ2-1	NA	TGTGCCAGTAGTATGTCTAGCGGGTACAATGAGCAGTTCTTC	CASSMSSGYNEQFF
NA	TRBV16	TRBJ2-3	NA	TGTGCCAGCAGCCCAGACAGTAGGACAGATACGCAGTATTTT	CASSPDSRTDTQYF
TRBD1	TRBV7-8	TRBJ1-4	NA	TGTGCCAGCAGCTTAGCCAGGACAGGGGTGAGGGAAAAACTGTTTTTT	CASSLARTGVREKLFF
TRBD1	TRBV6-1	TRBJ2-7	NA	TGTGCCAGCAGTGAAACGGGACAGTCCTACGAGCAGTACTTC	CASSETGQSYEQYF
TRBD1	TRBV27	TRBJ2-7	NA	TGTGCCAGCAGCCCCGGGACAGGGGGCGGCTACGAGCAGTACTTC	CASSPGTGGGYEQYF
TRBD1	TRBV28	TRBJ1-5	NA	TGTGCCAGCAATCCGGGACAGGGCAATCAGCCCCAGCATTTT	CASNPGQGNQPQHF
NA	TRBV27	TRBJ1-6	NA	TGTGCCAGCAGTAACGGTCGTAATTCACCCCTCCACTTT	CASSNGRNSPLHF
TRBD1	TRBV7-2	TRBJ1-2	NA	TGTGCCAGCAGCCCGACGACAGGGGGCGGCGGTGGCTACACCTTC	CASSPTTGGGGGYTF
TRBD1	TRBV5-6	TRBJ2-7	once	TGTGCCAGCAGCTTGGACAGGGGGCACGAGCAGTACTTC	CASSLDRGHEQYF
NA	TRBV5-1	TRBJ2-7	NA	TGCGCCAGCAGCTTGGATACAGGGCCGACCTACGAGCAGTACTTC	CASSLDTGPTYEQYF
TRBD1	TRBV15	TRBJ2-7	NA	TGTGCCACCAGCAGGGACAGGGGGTACGAGCAGTACTTC	CATSRDRGYEQYF
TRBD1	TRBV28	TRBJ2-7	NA	TGTGCCAGCAGTTTGTTGGGACAGGGGGCCTACGAGCAGTACTTC	CASSLLGQGAYEQYF
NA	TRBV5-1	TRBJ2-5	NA	TGCGCCAGCAAGGCGTTGCGCGGAGAGACCCAGTACTTC	CASKALRGETQYF
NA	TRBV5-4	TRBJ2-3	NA	TGTGCCAGCAGACTTAGCGGAAAGCACACAGATACGCAGTATTTT	CASRLSGKHTDTQYF
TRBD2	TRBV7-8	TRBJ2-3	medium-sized	TGTGCCAGCAGCTTAGGTTACGGGAGGGCCAGGGATACGCAGTATTTT	CASSLGYGRARDTQYF
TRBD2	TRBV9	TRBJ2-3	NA	TGTGCCAGCAGCGTAGAGGGACTAGCGGTTTACACAGATACGCAGTATTTT	CASSVEGLAVYTDTQYF
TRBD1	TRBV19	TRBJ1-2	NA	TGTGCCAGTAGTAGACAGGGGGTGTTTGGCTACACCTTC	CASSRQGVFGYTF
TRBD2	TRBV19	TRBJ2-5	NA	TGTGCCAGTAGTATAACTAGCGGGAGAACCCAGTACTTC	CASSITSGRTQYF
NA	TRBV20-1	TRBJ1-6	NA	TGCAGTGCTAGTCCACAGGAACCATATAATTCACCCCTCCACTTT	CSASPQEPYNSPLHF